The 22 T cell receptor beta chains below all came from one sample that was sequenced in a study of blood T cell repertoires in COVID-19. TCRdb keeps only in-frame clones here, not all; method: immunoSEQ multiplex PCR. The sample yields about 410,000 clones, approximately 89% seen once. Sequencing was carried out using peripheral blood. The receptors derive from a woman in her forties with COVID-19, enrolled during active disease.

The chain is built from TRBV28 and TRBJ1-3; 8 nucleotides agree with TRBD1. Per the germline V gene, CDR1 is MDHEN and CDR2 is SYDVKM. Unmatched junction bases numbered 13, after V lost 5 bases and J lost 7 bases. The CDR3 is 16 residues long. The CDR3 loop reads CASSPQSDRVRNTIYF. The CDR3, as DNA: TGTGCCAGCAGTCCCCAGTCGGACAGGGTTCGGAACACCATATATTTT.

The V call is TRBV27, the J call TRBJ1-1; 11 bases line up with TRBD1. Germline trimming cut 6 bases from V and 0 bases from J; bases unmatched to any gene: 3. CDR3 length equals 15 residues. Germline lookup yields CDR1 MNHEY and CDR2 SMNVEV (reference sequence). The CDR3 loop reads CASSPGQGVNTEAFF. In nucleotides, the CDR3 is TGTGCCAGCAGCCCGGGACAGGGGGTGAACACTGAAGCTTTCTTT.

This chain links TRBV7-9 with TRBJ2-1, with D unclear. V lost 4 bases to trimming and J lost 8 bases, with 15 bases between them. The germline CDR1 and CDR2 sequences are SEHNR and FQNEAQ (reference sequence). The CDR3 loop spans 14 amino acids. The CDR3 bases are TGTGCCAGCAGCTACTCCCTGGGCTTGGATGAGCAGTTCTTC. It encodes CASSYSLGLDEQFF.

The chain is built from TRBV19 and TRBJ1-5, with 8 bases identical to TRBD1. CDR3 length equals 18 residues. Germline loops: CDR1 LNHDA, CDR2 SQIVND (reference sequence). Germline trimming cut 6 bases from V and 0 bases from J; bases unmatched to any gene: 13. The CDR3 sequence is CASSPRWTGIDSNQPQHF. Here the CDR3 DNA reads TGTGCCAGTAGCCCTAGATGGACAGGGATAGATAGCAATCAGCCCCAGCATTTT. Filled out from reference TRBV19 and TRBJ1-5, the complete variable domain reads DGGITQSPKYLFRKEGQNVTLSCEQNLNHDAMYWYRQDPGQGLRLIYYSQIVNDFQKGDIAEGYSVSREKKESFPLTVTSAQKNPTAFYLCASSPRWTGIDSNQPQHFGDGTRLSIL.

The rearrangement uses TRBV27 and TRBJ2-1, with D unclear. There are 15 residues in the CDR3. The V gene's germline CDR1 is MNHEY and CDR2 SMNVEV (reference sequence). V lost 5 bases, J lost 3 bases, and 14 bases lay in between. For the CDR3, the DNA is TGTGCCAGCAGTCCGACTCACCCATACTACAATGAGCAGTTCTTC. Translating gives CASSPTHPYYNEQFF.

V usage is TRBV2 and J usage is TRBJ1-6; 7 bases line up with TRBD1. J lost 10 bases, V lost 4 bases, and 7 bases had no gene match. The CDR3 totals 14 residues. Germline CDR1 is SNHLY and CDR2 is FYNNEI. The CDR3 DNA reads TGTGCCAGCAGTGTAGCGCAGGGGGTGTCACCCCTCCACTTT. Translated: CASSVAQGVSPLHF.

This clone was found once. This rearrangement joins TRBV28 to TRBJ1-2; D gene uncertain. The V and J ends lost 6 bases and 8 bases respectively, with 10 bases between them. The CDR3 sequence is 11 residues long. Per the germline V gene, CDR1 is MDHEN and CDR2 is SYDVKM. CDR3 sequence reads: CASSSAFGYTF. The CDR3 region has the DNA TGTGCCAGCAGCAGCGCGTTCGGCTACACCTTC.

The rearrangement links TRBV11-2 to TRBJ2-5; TRBD2 agrees at 9 bases. The germline V gene encodes CDR1 SGHAT and CDR2 FQNNGV. V shed 5 bases, J shed 5 bases, and the junction held 18 bases outside the gene matches. CDR3 length equals 18 residues. This chain's CDR3 is CASSLDVASGDPGETQYF. In nucleotides, the CDR3 is TGTGCCAGCAGCCTCGACGTGGCTAGCGGGGACCCGGGGGAGACCCAGTACTTC.

The chain recombines TRBV4-3 with TRBJ2-7; TRBD2 aligns across 8 bases. The CDR3 contains 17 residues. CDR1 and CDR2 from the germline V gene are LGHNA and YSLEER. The V segment lost 3 bases and the J segment 0 bases; nucleotides outside the gene matches: 10. CDR3 in amino acids: CASSQYYSGKSSYEQYF. In DNA form, the CDR3 reads TGCGCCAGCAGCCAGTATTATAGCGGGAAGAGCTCCTACGAGCAGTACTTC.

The CDR3 DNA reads as TGTGCCAGCAGTTACGCTCACGGTACCATGAACACTGAAGCTTTCTTT. Its protein is CASSYAHGTMNTEAFF. The rearrangement uses TRBV6-6 and TRBJ1-1; D is uncertain. The V end lost 2 bases, the J end lost 0 bases, and 13 bases lay between the germline ends. The CDR3 contains 16 residues. Germline V gene data show CDR1 as MNHNY and CDR2 as SVGAGI (reference sequence).

J is TRBJ1-1 and V is TRBV13; 8 bases match TRBD1. V lost 5 bases, J lost 4 bases, and 15 bases stayed unmatched. Germline V gene lookup returns CDR1 PRHDT and CDR2 FYEKMQ (reference sequence). The CDR3 spans 17 residues. The CDR3 loop reads CASSPPSPAGGLTEAFF. As DNA, the CDR3 is TGTGCCAGCAGCCCTCCTTCCCCCGCAGGGGGCCTCACTGAAGCTTTCTTT.

The table lists this clone with a few counts. The chain joins TRBV7-2 to TRBJ2-2; 9 nucleotides line up with TRBD2. Germline V lookup: CDR1 SGHTA, CDR2 FQGNSA. The ends lost 3 bases at V and 2 bases at J; junction bases unmatched: 4. This CDR3 comprises 16 residues. The CDR3 region has the DNA TGTGCCAGCAGCTTGGGACTAGCAGTTAACACCGGGGAGCTGTTTTTT. It yields the protein CASSLGLAVNTGELFF.

This rearrangement joins TRBV14 to TRBJ1-1; D gene unclear. V was clipped by 4 bases and J by 3 bases, with 18 bases between them. Germline V gene sequence: CDR1 SGHDN, CDR2 FVKESK. The CDR3 length is 16 residues. CDR3 sequence (DNA): TGTGCCAGCAGCCGAGTACCGGGAGCTGAGGACACTGAAGCTTTCTTT. Translation gives CASSRVPGAEDTEAFF.

V is TRBV20-1 and J is TRBJ2-3; 9 bases line up with TRBD2. The CDR3 runs to 16 residues. V shed 3 bases, J shed 3 bases, and the junction held 10 bases outside the gene matches. Germline V gives CDR1 DFQATT, CDR2 SNEGSKA (reference sequence). CDR3 DNA sequence: TGCAGTGCTAGTCCACTAGCGGGCCAGAGGACAGATACGCAGTATTTT. Translation gives CSASPLAGQRTDTQYF.

The V call is TRBV4-2, the J call TRBJ1-5; the match to TRBD1 covers 10 bases. The J segment lost 2 bases and the V segment lost 4 bases, leaving 8 bases of the junction unmatched. The CDR3 totals 17 residues. Germline CDR1 is LGHNA and CDR2 is YNFKEQ. CDR3 nucleotides: TGTGCCAGCAGCCCAGGGACAGGGGATCAGGGCAATCAGCCCCAGCATTTT. This encodes CASSPGTGDQGNQPQHF.

This sequence joins TRBV5-5 and TRBJ2-1; the D gene is possibly TRBD2 (6 bases). The CDR3 has 13 amino acids. Between the trimmed V and J ends, which lost 3 bases and 9 bases, there was a span of 13 bases. CDR1 and CDR2 from the germline V gene are SGHKS and YYEKEE (reference sequence). The CDR3 coding sequence is TGTGCCAGCAGCTCCCGGGGGTTAGGTGAGCAGTTCTTC. Its protein is CASSSRGLGEQFF. The whole variable domain, remainder taken from reference TRBV5-5 and TRBJ2-1, is DAGVTQSPTHLIKTRGQQVTLRCSPISGHKSVSWYQQVLGQGPQFIFQYYEKEERGRGNFPDRFSARQFPNYSSELNVNALLLGDSALYLCASSSRGLGEQFFGPGTRLTVL.

The chain uses TRBV19 and TRBJ2-1; 10 bases line up with TRBD2. The CDR3 is 14 amino acids. Germline CDR1 reads LNHDA; CDR2 reads SQIVND (reference sequence). Trimming at V came to 8 bases and at J to 3 bases, leaving 4 bases not matched to a gene. The CDR3 DNA sequence: TGTGCCAGTGGCCTAGCGGGAGTCTACAATGAGCAGTTCTTC. It encodes CASGLAGVYNEQFF.

The gene calls are TRBV14 and TRBJ2-7; 7 bases map to TRBD1. This CDR3 has 13 residues. CDR1 SGHDN and CDR2 FVKESK come from the germline V gene. Trimming at V came to 5 bases and at J to 7 bases, leaving 8 bases not matched to a gene. The CDR3 DNA is TGTGCCAGCAGCGAGGGACAGCTTTGGGAGCAGTACTTC. Translating it yields CASSEGQLWEQYF.

The gene calls are TRBV6-4 and TRBJ1-5; TRBD1 matches 7 bases. There are 21 residues in the CDR3. Trimming at V came to 2 bases and at J to 6 bases, leaving 25 bases not matched to a gene. Germline CDR1 MRHNA, CDR2 SNTAGT. CDR3 in amino acids: CASSDPGDSGSHAGRSQPQHF. The CDR3 DNA sequence: TGTGCCAGCAGTGACCCCGGGGACAGCGGTTCTCATGCAGGGCGCAGTCAGCCCCAGCATTTT.

The chain employs TRBV5-4 and TRBJ1-4, with D unresolved. CDR1 is SGHNT and CDR2 is YYREEE in the germline V gene (reference sequence). CDR3 size: 13 residues. V was trimmed by 4 bases and J by 8 bases, leaving 12 bases between them. In DNA, the CDR3 is TGTGCCAGCAGCCCGAGAGGTGGGGAAAAACTGTTTTTT. Translation gives CASSPRGGEKLFF. The full variable domain, rest sourced from reference TRBV5-4 and TRBJ1-4, is ETGVTQSPTHLIKTRGQQVTLRCSSQSGHNTVSWYQQALGQGPQFIFQYYREEENGRGNFPPRFSGLQFPNYSSELNVNALELDDSALYLCASSPRGGEKLFFGSGTQLSVL.

This chain joins TRBV19 and TRBJ2-1; TRBD2 aligns across 7 bases. CDR3 length: 19 residues. Looked up from germline, CDR1 is LNHDA and CDR2 is SQIVND (reference sequence). V lost 6 bases to trimming and J lost 2 bases; unmatched junction nucleotides: 19. The CDR3 bases are TGTGCCAGTAGCATACAACTAGCTTTTCCTCGGGGGGCCTACAATGAGCAGTTCTTC. Its translation: CASSIQLAFPRGAYNEQFF.

The chain employs TRBV5-8 and TRBJ1-5; D not resolved. The V end was cut by 0 bases, the J end by 6 bases, with 10 bases between. This CDR3 has 14 amino acids. Germline CDR1 reads SGHTS; CDR2 reads YDEGEE. The CDR3 DNA sequence: TGTGCCAGCAGCTTGGTAGCGGGAGGTCAGCCCCAGCATTTT. Protein product: CASSLVAGGQPQHF.